The 14 T cell receptor beta chains presented below share a single source sample, sequenced in a study of T cells in Graves' hyperthyroidism and ophthalmopathy. From RNA transcripts, TCR beta CDR3 regions were amplified. The TCR CDR3 was amplified in a first-round RT-PCR using the HTBI primer set. MiXCR, run by TCRdb on the multiplex PCR reads, gives a single entry per CDR3 protein. The sample contains around 380,000 distinct CDR3 sequences, about 13% of which appear only once. The specimen sequenced was blood. These TCRs come from a man aged 30-40 years with Graves' hyperthyroidism that later progressed to Graves' ophthalmopathy.

V gene TRBV6-1 combines with J gene TRBJ1-5; D possibly corresponds to TRBD1 (5 bases). This CDR3 has 18 amino acids. Per the germline V gene, CDR1 is MNHNS and CDR2 is SASEGT. The V end was cut by 3 bases, the J end by 0 bases, with 18 bases between. The CDR3 coding sequence is TGTGCCAGCAGTGACCCGGGACGGAGTGAGGTTAGCAATCAGCCCCAGCATTTT. This sequence encodes CASSDPGRSEVSNQPQHF.

The rearrangement links TRBV10-3 to TRBJ2-7; either TRBD1 or TRBD2 may supply D (5 bases each). Germline loops: CDR1 ENHRY, CDR2 SYGVKD. CDR3 size: 14 residues. V was clipped by 2 bases and J by 6 bases, with 14 bases between them. In nucleotides, the CDR3 is TGTGCCATCAGTGAGCCAGGGAAGAGCGGCGAGCAGTACTTC. Amino acids: CAISEPGKSGEQYF.

The chain combines TRBV24-1 with TRBJ2-2; either TRBD1 or TRBD2 may supply D (6 bases each). CDR3 length equals 14 residues. Germline CDR1 and CDR2: KGHDR and SFDVKD. Trimming took off 9 bases at V and 4 bases at J, with 14 bases between the two ends. For the CDR3, the DNA is TGTGCCACCGCGACCGGGGGCGCCACCGGGGAGCTGTTTTTT. Residues: CATATGGATGELFF.

This clonotype has a handful of counts. The gene calls are TRBV18 and TRBJ2-5, with 7 bases fitting TRBD1. V gave up 2 bases and J gave up 4 bases; unmatched junction bases: 10. The germline V gene encodes CDR1 KGHSH and CDR2 LQKENI. The length of the CDR3 is 16 residues. CDR3 DNA: TGTGCCAGCTCACCAAGGGCAGGGGGTGTCGGAGAGACCCAGTACTTC. Its protein is CASSPRAGGVGETQYF. The complete variable domain, with remaining parts taken from reference TRBV18 and TRBJ2-5, reads NAGVMQNPRHLVRRRGQEARLRCSPMKGHSHVYWYRQLPEEGLKFMVYLQKENIIDESGMPKERFSAEFPKEGPSILRIQQVVRGDSAAYFCASSPRAGGVGETQYFGPGTRLLVL.

Ten or more counts support this clonotype. The V and J genes are TRBV20-1 and TRBJ2-1; 9 nucleotides align to TRBD2. The V gene's germline CDR1 is DFQATT and CDR2 SNEGSKA (reference sequence). The ends lost 5 bases at V and 9 bases at J; junction bases unmatched: 11. This CDR3 spans 14 amino acids. CDR3 in amino acids: CSASVAGGLSEQFF. As DNA, the CDR3 is TGCAGTGCTTCGGTGGCGGGGGGGCTTTCTGAGCAGTTCTTC.

Ten or more counts support this clonotype. The chain recombines TRBV4-1 with TRBJ1-2; no clear D. CDR3 length: 13 residues. V dropped 3 bases and J dropped 6 bases, with 11 bases sitting between them. CDR1 and CDR2 (germline): MGHRA, YSYEKL. CDR3 in amino acids: CASSHRRRDGYTF. CDR3 nucleotides: TGCGCCAGCAGCCACCGTCGTAGAGATGGCTACACCTTC.

The sample holds many counts of this clonotype. This chain links TRBV12-3 or TRBV12-4 with TRBJ2-5, with 7 bases aligning to TRBD2. The ends lost 6 bases at V and 5 bases at J; junction bases unmatched: 9. CDR3 length: 14 amino acids. The CDR3 DNA sequence: TGTGCCAGCAGCCTGACAAGTAGCGGGGAGACCCAGTACTTC. As protein: CASSLTSSGETQYF.

The chain joins TRBV5-1 to TRBJ1-1, with D perhaps matching TRBD1 (5 bases). The CDR3 runs 13 residues. Germline V gives CDR1 SGHRS, CDR2 YFSETQ. The V gene lost 4 bases and the J gene lost 1 base, with 8 bases spanning the gap. This chain's CDR3 is CASSTQANTEAFF. As DNA, the CDR3 is TGCGCCAGCAGCACACAGGCGAACACTGAAGCTTTCTTT. Supplemented by reference TRBV5-1 and TRBJ1-1, the full variable domain reads KAGVTQTPRYLIKTRGQQVTLSCSPISGHRSVSWYQQTPGQGLQFLFEYFSETQRNKGNFPGRFSGRQFSNSRSEMNVSTLELGDSALYLCASSTQANTEAFFGQGTRLTVV.

The rearrangement links TRBV20-1 to TRBJ2-6, with D possibly matching TRBD1 (5 bases). V shed 5 bases and J shed 2 bases, with 10 bases lying between them. Germline V lookup: CDR1 DFQATT, CDR2 SNEGSKA (reference sequence). The CDR3 has 14 amino acids. As DNA, the CDR3 is TGCAGTGCTGTCCAGGGTGCTGGGGCCAACGTCCTGACTTTC. Its protein product is CSAVQGAGANVLTF.

This clonotype was seen many times. DNA for the CDR3: TGCGCCAGCAGCCAAGATTCGCGAGCAGCGCAGGCAGCTTTCTTT. Protein: CASSQDSRAAQAAFF. The V and J genes are TRBV4-1 and TRBJ1-1; D remains unclear. Trimming took 0 bases from V and 10 from J, leaving 18 bases between them. The germline V gene has CDR1 MGHRA and CDR2 YSYEKL. This CDR3 is 15 amino acids long.

This clonotype has a handful of counts. The genes are TRBV6-1 and TRBJ1-4; no clear D. The CDR3 runs to 16 residues. The V end lost 6 bases, the J end lost 0 bases, and 14 bases lay between the germline ends. Germline lookup yields CDR1 MNHNS and CDR2 SASEGT. The CDR3 sequence is CASSYRWESTNEKLFF. CDR3 DNA sequence: TGTGCCAGCAGCTATAGGTGGGAGTCAACTAATGAAAAACTGTTTTTT.

The table lists this clonotype with a few counts. V is TRBV30 and J is TRBJ1-1; D not certain. This CDR3 has 13 amino acids. V gave up 3 bases and J gave up 0 bases, with 8 bases separating them. In germline, CDR1 is GTSNPN, CDR2 SVGIG (reference sequence). This CDR3 reads CAWRPAVNTEAFF. The CDR3, as DNA: TGTGCCTGGAGGCCAGCAGTGAACACTGAAGCTTTCTTT.

V is TRBV28 and J is TRBJ1-4; a possible D gene is TRBD1 (6 bases). V was cut by 7 bases and J by 0 bases, with 15 bases left in between. The CDR3 extends over 16 amino acids. The V gene's germline CDR1 is MDHEN and CDR2 SYDVKM. CDR3 region: CASNDRGGATNEKLFF. In nucleotides, the CDR3 is TGTGCCAGCAACGATAGGGGGGGGGCAACTAATGAAAAACTGTTTTTT.

This clonotype was seen repeatedly, ten times or more. The V call is TRBV11-1, the J call TRBJ2-3; D is unresolved. The V and J ends lost 5 bases and 2 bases respectively, with 11 bases between them. Germline V gene sequence: CDR1 SGHAT, CDR2 FQDESV (reference sequence). The CDR3 is 14 residues long. The CDR3 region is CASSGRALTDTQYF. Written as DNA, the CDR3 is TGTGCCAGCAGCGGCCGGGCCCTCACAGATACGCAGTATTTT.